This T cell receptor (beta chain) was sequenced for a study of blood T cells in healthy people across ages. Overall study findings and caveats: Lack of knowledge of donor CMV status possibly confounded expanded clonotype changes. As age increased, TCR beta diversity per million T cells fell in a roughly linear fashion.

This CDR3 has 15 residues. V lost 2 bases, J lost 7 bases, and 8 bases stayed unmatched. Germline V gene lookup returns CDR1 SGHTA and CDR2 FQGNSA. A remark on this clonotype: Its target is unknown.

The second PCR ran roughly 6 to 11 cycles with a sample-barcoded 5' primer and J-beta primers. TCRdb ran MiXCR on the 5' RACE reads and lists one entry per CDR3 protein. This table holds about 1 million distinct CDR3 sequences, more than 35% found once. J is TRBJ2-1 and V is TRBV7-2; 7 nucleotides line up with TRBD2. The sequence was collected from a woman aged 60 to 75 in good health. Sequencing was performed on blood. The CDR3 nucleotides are TGTGCCAGCAGCTTATGGGGGACTACGGCGAATGAGCAGTTCTTC. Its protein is CASSLWGTTANEQFF.